These 25 T cell receptor beta chains were sequenced from one sample in a study of cytomegalovirus exposure and HLA in healthy donors. Primers: 60 Vbeta forward and 13 Jbeta reverse. Profiling relied on immunoSEQ multiplex PCR, and the TCRdb table lists in-frame clones only, not all of them. The sample lists 100,000 to 150,000 clones, over 75% occurring once. The sample consisted of PBMCs. The source is a woman under 30 in good health and CMV-seronegative.

The chain joins TRBV12-5 to TRBJ1-6, with D possibly TRBD1 on 5 matching bases. Trimming removed 0 bases at V and 0 bases at J, with 12 bases between. The CDR3 contains 18 residues. Germline assignment: CDR1 LGHNT and CDR2 FRNRAP. This chain's CDR3 is CASGLVRGGSSYNSPLHF. The CDR3 DNA sequence: TGTGCTAGTGGTTTGGTACGGGGGGGAAGCTCCTATAATTCACCCCTCCACTTT.

This clone was detected once. The chain carries TRBV5-4 and TRBJ1-6, with D tentatively TRBD1 (5 bases). The CDR3 has 14 residues. Germline loops: CDR1 SGHNT, CDR2 YYREEE (reference sequence). The V end lost 6 bases, the J end lost 10 bases, and 17 bases lay between the germline ends. CDR3 amino acids: CASTRLGGDSPLHF. The CDR3 DNA reads TGTGCCAGCACCCGGTTGGGGGGTGACTCACCCCTCCACTTT.

This chain uses TRBV7-7 with TRBJ2-5; 11 bases match TRBD2. Unmatched junction bases numbered 9, after V lost 9 bases and J lost 3 bases. Germline V gene lookup returns CDR1 SSHAT and CDR2 FNYEAQ (reference sequence). CDR3 size: 15 residues. In DNA, the CDR3 is TGTGCCAGTAGGGAACTAGCGGGAGTAGAAGAGACCCAGTACTTC. This translates into CASRELAGVEETQYF.

The table lists this clone with a few counts. The chain combines TRBV2 with TRBJ2-1; 10 bases match TRBD2. V was clipped by 8 bases and J by 6 bases; unmatched bases: 13. The V gene's germline CDR1 is SNHLY and CDR2 FYNNEI. CDR3 length equals 16 residues. The CDR3 sequence is CASLGVGLAGANEQFF. CDR3 DNA sequence: TGTGCCAGCCTTGGAGTAGGTCTAGCGGGAGCCAATGAGCAGTTCTTC.

This clone was detected only once. The chain couples TRBV19 to TRBJ2-3, with TRBD2 matching 8 bases. The V and J ends lost 2 bases and 4 bases, in that order; junction bases with no gene match: 14. This CDR3 comprises 18 residues. Germline assignment: CDR1 LNHDA and CDR2 SQIVND (reference sequence). CDR3 bases: TGTGCCAGTAGTATACCTCGATTCACGGGGGGGCCGGCAGATACGCAGTATTTT. Encoded protein: CASSIPRFTGGPADTQYF.

J is TRBJ2-1 and V is TRBV19; 10 bases are a match to TRBD2. Germline assignment: CDR1 LNHDA and CDR2 SQIVND (reference sequence). Trimming took 5 bases from V and 5 from J; bases not matched to a gene: 9. The CDR3 has 16 residues. The CDR3 DNA sequence: TGTGCCAGTAGTTCTCATAGCGGGGGGCTTAACAATGAGCAGTTCTTC. Translation: CASSSHSGGLNNEQFF.

The chain couples TRBV9 to TRBJ1-1; D unresolved. The CDR3 is 13 amino acids. The germline CDR1 and CDR2 sequences are SGDLS and YYNGEE. The V gene lost 1 base and the J gene lost 4 bases, with 8 bases spanning the gap. The CDR3 region has the DNA TGTGCCAGCAGCGTAAATCAGCGCACTGAAGCTTTCTTT. This codes for CASSVNQRTEAFF.

The chain recombines TRBV11-2 with TRBJ2-3; 13 nucleotides align to TRBD2. This CDR3 has 17 amino acids. The V segment lost 6 bases and the J segment 2 bases; nucleotides outside the gene matches: 8. Germline V gives CDR1 SGHAT, CDR2 FQNNGV. Here the CDR3 DNA reads TGTGCCAGCAGGTTAAGACTAGCGGGGGGAACCACAGATACGCAGTATTTT. The encoded protein is CASRLRLAGGTTDTQYF. The variable domain in full, completed from reference TRBV11-2 and TRBJ2-3, reads EAGVAQSPRYKIIEKRQSVAFWCNPISGHATLYWYQQILGQGPKLLIQFQNNGVVDDSQLPKDRFSAERLKGVDSTLKIQPAKLEDSAVYLCASRLRLAGGTTDTQYFGPGTRLTVL.

This chain's CDR3 is CASSIVGTRTGELFF. The CDR3 DNA follows: TGTGCCAGTAGTATAGTAGGGACACGGACCGGGGAGCTGTTTTTT. J is TRBJ2-2 and V is TRBV19; D is perhaps TRBD1 (6 bases). The CDR3 has 15 amino acids. The V gene's germline CDR1 is LNHDA and CDR2 SQIVND (reference sequence). V was shortened by 1 base and J by 5 bases, with 11 bases between the two germline ends.

The rearrangement links TRBV2 to TRBJ1-2; 9 bases agree with TRBD1. Germline V gene lookup returns CDR1 SNHLY and CDR2 FYNNEI. The CDR3 runs 15 residues. The ends lost 6 bases at V and 4 bases at J; junction bases unmatched: 9. The CDR3 spells CASRNTGGTLYGYTF. DNA for the CDR3: TGTGCCAGCAGAAATACAGGGGGCACTCTCTATGGCTACACCTTC.

This clone occurred a few times. V gene TRBV18 combines with J gene TRBJ1-2, with 10 bases aligning to TRBD1. The length of the CDR3 is 13 residues. CDR1 KGHSH and CDR2 LQKENI come from the germline V gene. The V segment lost 3 bases and the J segment 8 bases; nucleotides outside the gene matches: 3. The CDR3 region has the DNA TGTGCCAGCTCACCGGACAGGGGGAAAGGCTACACCTTC. As protein: CASSPDRGKGYTF.

The chain joins TRBV4-1 to TRBJ2-4; maybe TRBD2 (6 bases). V gave up 4 bases and J gave up 7 bases, with 14 bases separating them. The CDR3 contains 14 residues. Germline V CDR1 and CDR2: MGHRA, YSYEKL. The CDR3 loop is CASSRLLGLNIQYF. In DNA form, the CDR3 reads TGCGCCAGCAGCCGCCTCTTGGGACTTAACATTCAGTACTTC.

The V call is TRBV5-1, the J call TRBJ2-7; 7 nucleotides align to TRBD1. This CDR3 spans 14 amino acids. Germline CDR1 and CDR2: SGHRS and YFSETQ. The ends lost 4 bases at V and 2 bases at J; junction bases unmatched: 6. The CDR3 loop reads CASSILDRAYEQYF. The CDR3 bases are TGCGCCAGCAGCATCCTCGACAGGGCCTACGAGCAGTACTTC.

This clone was counted only a few times. CDR3 protein: CASSITSGYSNEQFF. CDR3 in DNA: TGTGCCAGCAGTATCACTAGCGGATATTCAAATGAGCAGTTCTTC. This chain connects TRBV7-6 to TRBJ2-1, with TRBD2 matching over 8 bases. Germline CDR1 reads SGHVS; CDR2 reads FNYEAQ. The CDR3 is 15 amino acids. Trimming took 6 bases from V and 7 from J; bases not matched to a gene: 11.

The V call is TRBV12-5, the J call TRBJ2-5; D gene ambiguous. The CDR3 is 14 amino acids. Germline loops: CDR1 LGHNT, CDR2 FRNRAP. Trimming removed 3 bases at V and 1 base at J, with 9 bases between. CDR3 region: CASGFLSLQETQYF. In DNA, the CDR3 is TGTGCTAGTGGTTTCCTAAGCCTCCAAGAGACCCAGTACTTC.

The chain has TRBV7-9 and TRBJ2-1; D may be TRBD2 (5 bases). V lost 6 bases and J lost 2, with 20 bases in between. Germline CDR1 SEHNR, CDR2 FQNEAQ (reference sequence). The CDR3 length is 17 residues. CDR3 bases: TGTGCCAGCAGTCCCGGACCCGGGGATTGGCCCTACAATGAGCAGTTCTTC. The encoded protein is CASSPGPGDWPYNEQFF.

The J gene is TRBJ1-2, the V gene TRBV29-1; possibly TRBD1 for D (5 bases). Trimming pared 4 bases from V and 4 bases from J, leaving 25 bases between. The germline V gene has CDR1 SQVTM and CDR2 ANQGSEA. This CDR3 spans 17 amino acids. CDR3 sequence: CSVVNGGADRYPYGYTF. The CDR3, as DNA: TGCAGCGTTGTTAACGGAGGGGCGGACCGATATCCCTATGGCTACACCTTC.

The rearrangement links TRBV10-3 to TRBJ1-1; the match to TRBD1 covers 8 bases. J lost 0 bases, V lost 8 bases, and 2 bases had no gene match. The CDR3 has 13 amino acids. Germline V CDR1 and CDR2: ENHRY, SYGVKD. The CDR3 loop is CAIGDRLNTEAFF. CDR3 nucleotide sequence: TGTGCCATCGGGGACAGGTTGAACACTGAAGCTTTCTTT.

The chain joins TRBV6-5 to TRBJ2-3; 7 bases line up with TRBD2. V trimming: 5 bases; J trimming: 4 bases; junction bases outside the gene matches: 9. The germline V gene has CDR1 MNHEY and CDR2 SVGAGI. This CDR3 comprises 15 residues. CDR3 residues: CASSLLADRPDTQYF. As DNA, the CDR3 is TGTGCCAGCAGTCTGCTAGCGGACCGCCCAGATACGCAGTATTTT.

The V call is TRBV7-2, the J call TRBJ2-1; the match to TRBD2 covers 8 bases. J was trimmed by 2 bases and V by 4 bases; bases with no gene match: 10. The germline gives CDR1 SGHTA, CDR2 FQGNSA. This CDR3 is 17 amino acids long. CDR3 amino acids: CASSSIWAGGPYNEQFF. In nucleotides, the CDR3 is TGTGCCAGCAGCTCGATATGGGCGGGGGGACCCTACAATGAGCAGTTCTTC.

V and J are TRBV12-5 and TRBJ1-4; 8 bases agree with TRBD1. Germline V CDR1 and CDR2: LGHNT, FRNRAP. V lost 6 bases to trimming and J lost 8 bases; unmatched junction nucleotides: 11. The CDR3 has 15 residues. Here the CDR3 DNA reads TGTGCTAGTGGAAGGGACAGGCGCGCACACGAAAAACTGTTTTTT. Translated, it gives CASGRDRRAHEKLFF.

This clone turned up a few times. In nucleotides, the CDR3 is TGTGCCTGGACCCGGGACAGGTACACCGGGGAGCTGTTTTTT. Translating it yields CAWTRDRYTGELFF. V and J are TRBV30 and TRBJ2-2, with 8 positions matching TRBD1. The CDR3 sequence is 14 residues long. Germline V gene lookup returns CDR1 GTSNPN and CDR2 SVGIG (reference sequence). Trimming took 4 bases from V and 3 from J; bases not matched to a gene: 4.

The chain employs TRBV15 and TRBJ1-5, with 7 bases fitting TRBD1. The CDR3 has 14 residues. Germline CDR1 is LNHNV and CDR2 is YYDKDF (reference sequence). V shed 0 bases, J shed 11 bases, and the junction held 7 bases outside the gene matches. The CDR3 protein is CATSRDGTVGTQHF. The CDR3 DNA is TGTGCCACCAGCAGAGATGGGACAGTAGGTACCCAGCATTTT.

This CDR3 reads CAWSVLGWSNTEAFF. DNA of the CDR3: TGTGCCTGGAGTGTACTAGGGTGGAGCAACACTGAAGCTTTCTTT. This chain joins TRBV30 and TRBJ1-1; D gene unclear. Trimming stripped 0 bases from V and 2 bases from J, with 13 bases between. Looked up from germline, CDR1 is GTSNPN and CDR2 is SVGIG (reference sequence). This CDR3 has 15 residues.

This rearrangement joins TRBV6-1 to TRBJ1-1; D perhaps matches TRBD1 (6 bases). The CDR3 spans 14 residues. Germline loops: CDR1 MNHNS, CDR2 SASEGT. Trimming took 4 bases from V and 1 from J, leaving 10 bases between them. The CDR3 DNA is TGTGCCAGCAGTGCCGACAGGTCGAACACTGAAGCTTTCTTT. This codes for CASSADRSNTEAFF.